The clone carrying this T cell receptor beta chain has just a few counts. A read error may explain this, as a much larger clone is one base away. The sample belongs to a study of blood T cells in healthy people across ages. Sample-barcoded 5' priming and a J-beta primer mix drove a second PCR of 7 to 11 cycles. Each CDR3 protein is one row after TCRdb ran MiXCR on the 5' RACE reads. The profile shows 650,000 to 1,000,000 distinct CDR3 sequences, about 47% of them singletons. The trim removed 0 bases at V and 11 bases at J, leaving 15 bases unmatched. The V gene's germline CDR1 is LGHNA and CDR2 YSLEER. This CDR3 is 17 amino acids long.

The chain uses TRBV4-3 and TRBJ2-5; 10 bases agree with TRBD1. Sequencing was performed on blood. This receptor was taken from a man aged 80 or over in good health. CDR3 sequence: CASSQDVWDRGNNEQYF. In DNA, the CDR3 is TGCGCCAGCAGCCAAGACGTTTGGGACAGGGGTAACAATGAGCAGTACTTC.